This T cell receptor beta chain was sequenced in a study of graft-versus-host responses after intestinal transplantation. Study results and caveats: Some GvH clones appeared in ileal mucosa or blood before recipient bone marrow. High graft-versus-host to host-versus-graft clonal ratios were found in allografts of patients who had graft-donor T cell macrochimerism.

TCRdb's table, derived via immunoSEQ multiplex PCR, lists solely in-frame clones and lacks some. The sample lists some 120,000 clones, 85% to 95% occurring once. CDR3 length equals 17 residues. Per germline, CDR1 LGHNA and CDR2 YNFKEQ. With V trimmed by 5 bases and J by 1 base, 9 bases remained unmatched. On this clone itself: Its antigen is not identified.

The clonotype originates from a human donor who received an intestinal transplant. V usage is TRBV4-2 and J usage is TRBJ2-3, with 10 bases aligning to TRBD2. The source material was unstimulated CD4+ T cells sorted from spleen or lymph node cells, sampled before intestinal transplant. In nucleotides, the CDR3 is TGTGCCAGCAGCGGAGCGGGAAGCGGGGGGGGCACAGATACGCAGTATTTT. Translated, it gives CASSGAGSGGGTDTQYF.